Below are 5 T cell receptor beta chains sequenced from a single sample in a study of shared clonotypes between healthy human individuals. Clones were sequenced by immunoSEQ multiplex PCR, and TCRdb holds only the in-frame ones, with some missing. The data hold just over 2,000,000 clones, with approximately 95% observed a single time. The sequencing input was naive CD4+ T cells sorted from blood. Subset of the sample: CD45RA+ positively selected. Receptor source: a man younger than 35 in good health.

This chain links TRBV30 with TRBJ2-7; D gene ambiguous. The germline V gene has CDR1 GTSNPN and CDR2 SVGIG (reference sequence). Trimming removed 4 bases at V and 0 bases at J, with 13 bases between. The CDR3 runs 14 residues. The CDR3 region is CAWKRSPPSYEQYF. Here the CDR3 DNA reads TGTGCCTGGAAGCGCTCACCCCCCTCCTACGAGCAGTACTTC.

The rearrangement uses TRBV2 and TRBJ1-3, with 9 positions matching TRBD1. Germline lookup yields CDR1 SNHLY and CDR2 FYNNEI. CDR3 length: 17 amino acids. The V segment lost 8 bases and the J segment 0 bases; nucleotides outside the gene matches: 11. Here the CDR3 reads CASRIEAGQGSGNTIYF. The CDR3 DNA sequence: TGTGCCAGCCGAATAGAGGCGGGACAGGGCTCTGGAAACACCATATATTTT. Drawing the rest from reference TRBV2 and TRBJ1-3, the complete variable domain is EPEVTQTPSHQVTQMGQEVILRCVPISNHLYFYWYRQILGQKVEFLVSFYNNEISEKSEIFDDQFSVERPDGSNFTLKIRSTKLEDSAMYFCASRIEAGQGSGNTIYFGEGSWLTVV.

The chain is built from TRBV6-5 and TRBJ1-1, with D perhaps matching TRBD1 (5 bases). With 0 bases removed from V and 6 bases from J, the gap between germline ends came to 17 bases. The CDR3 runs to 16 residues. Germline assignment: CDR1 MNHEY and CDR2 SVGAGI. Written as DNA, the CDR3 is TGTGCCAGCAGTTACTCGGAGCGGGGACGTAGGGCTGAAGCTTTCTTT. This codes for CASSYSERGRRAEAFF.

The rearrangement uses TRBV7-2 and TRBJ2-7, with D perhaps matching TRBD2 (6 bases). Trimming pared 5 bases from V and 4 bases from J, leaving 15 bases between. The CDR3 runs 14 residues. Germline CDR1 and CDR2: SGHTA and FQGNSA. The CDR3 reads CASSQRTIKYEQYF. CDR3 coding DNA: TGTGCCAGCAGCCAGAGGACTATTAAATACGAGCAGTACTTC.

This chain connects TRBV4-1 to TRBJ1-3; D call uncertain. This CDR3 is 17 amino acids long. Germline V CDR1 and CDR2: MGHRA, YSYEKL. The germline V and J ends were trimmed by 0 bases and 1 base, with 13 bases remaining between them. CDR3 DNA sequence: TGCGCCAGCAGCCAAGACCCCCCGACGGGGTCTGGAAACACCATATATTTT. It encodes CASSQDPPTGSGNTIYF.